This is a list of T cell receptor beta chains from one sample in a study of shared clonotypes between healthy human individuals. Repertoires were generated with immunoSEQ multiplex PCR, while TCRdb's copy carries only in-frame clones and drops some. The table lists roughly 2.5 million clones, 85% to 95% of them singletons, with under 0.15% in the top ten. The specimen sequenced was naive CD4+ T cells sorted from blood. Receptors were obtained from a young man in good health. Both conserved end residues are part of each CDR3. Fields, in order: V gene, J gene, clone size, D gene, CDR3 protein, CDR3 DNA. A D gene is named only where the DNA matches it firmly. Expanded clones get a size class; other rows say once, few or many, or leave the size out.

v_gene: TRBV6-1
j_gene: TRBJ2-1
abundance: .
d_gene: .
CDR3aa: CASSEEVRFF
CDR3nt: TGTGCCAGCAGTGAAGAAGTGAGGTTCTTC

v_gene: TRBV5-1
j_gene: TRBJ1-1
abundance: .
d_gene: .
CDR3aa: CASRRTENTEAFF
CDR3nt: TGCGCCAGCAGGAGGACAGAGAACACTGAAGCTTTCTTT

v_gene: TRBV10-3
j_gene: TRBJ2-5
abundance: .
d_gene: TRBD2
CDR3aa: CAISESRGETQYF
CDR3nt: TGTGCCATCAGTGAGTCGCGGGGGGAGACCCAGTACTTC

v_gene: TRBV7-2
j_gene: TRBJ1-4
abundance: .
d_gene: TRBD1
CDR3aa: CASSLGTDEKLFF
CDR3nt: TGTGCCAGCAGCTTGGGGACAGATGAAAAACTGTTTTTT

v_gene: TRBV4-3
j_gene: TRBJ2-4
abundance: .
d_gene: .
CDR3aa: CASSQVQAGVGGIQYF
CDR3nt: TGCGCCAGCAGCCAAGTCCAGGCCGGGGTGGGTGGCATTCAGTACTTC

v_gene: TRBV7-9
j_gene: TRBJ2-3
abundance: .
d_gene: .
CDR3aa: CAPEDGPKGGDTQYF
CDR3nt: TGTGCCCCTGAGGACGGACCCAAGGGTGGAGATACGCAGTATTTT

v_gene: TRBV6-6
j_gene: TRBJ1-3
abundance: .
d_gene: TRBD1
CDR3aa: CASTETGGIYTIYF
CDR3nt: TGTGCCAGCACCGAGACAGGGGGCATATACACCATATATTTT

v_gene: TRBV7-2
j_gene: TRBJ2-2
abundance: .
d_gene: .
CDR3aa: CASSRNRDGGKKYTGELFF
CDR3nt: TGTGCCAGCAGCAGAAACCGGGACGGCGGAAAGAAATACACCGGGGAGCTGTTTTTT

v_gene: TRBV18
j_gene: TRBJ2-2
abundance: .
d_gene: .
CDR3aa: CASSPGVLGELFF
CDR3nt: TGTGCCAGCTCACCCGGGGTCCTCGGGGAGCTGTTTTTT

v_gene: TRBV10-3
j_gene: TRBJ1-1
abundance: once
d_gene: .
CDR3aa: CAISESDAAGSF
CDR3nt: TGTGCCATCAGTGAGTCCGACGCGGCCGGAAGCTTT

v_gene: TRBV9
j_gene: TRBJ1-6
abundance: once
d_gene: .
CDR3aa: CASSVEGHRGNSPLHF
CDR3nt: TGTGCCAGCAGCGTAGAGGGACACCGAGGGAATTCACCCCTCCACTTT

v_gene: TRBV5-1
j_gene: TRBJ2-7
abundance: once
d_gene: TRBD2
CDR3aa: CASSLASGGALVYEQYF
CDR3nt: TGCGCCAGCAGCTTGGCTAGCGGGGGGGCCTTGGTCTACGAGCAGTACTTC

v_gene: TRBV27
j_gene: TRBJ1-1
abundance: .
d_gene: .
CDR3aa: CASSLTGTLNTEAFF
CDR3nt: TGTGCCAGCAGTTTAACCGGGACACTGAACACTGAAGCTTTCTTT

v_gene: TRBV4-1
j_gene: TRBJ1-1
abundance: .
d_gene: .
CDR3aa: CASSPHQVNTEAFF
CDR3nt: TGCGCCAGCAGCCCTCACCAAGTGAACACTGAAGCTTTCTTT

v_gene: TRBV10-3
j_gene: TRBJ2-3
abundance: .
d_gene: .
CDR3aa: CAISGGPGTDTQYF
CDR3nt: TGTGCCATCAGTGGAGGGCCCGGCACAGATACGCAGTATTTT

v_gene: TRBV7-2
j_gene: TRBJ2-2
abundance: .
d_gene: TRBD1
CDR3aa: CASSTRGPSNTGELFF
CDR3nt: TGTGCCAGCAGCACCAGGGGGCCCTCGAACACCGGGGAGCTGTTTTTT

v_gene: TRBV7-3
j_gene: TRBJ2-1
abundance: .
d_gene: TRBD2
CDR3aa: CASSFAGGSSYNEQFF
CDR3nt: TGTGCCAGCAGCTTCGCCGGGGGGAGCTCCTACAATGAGCAGTTCTTC

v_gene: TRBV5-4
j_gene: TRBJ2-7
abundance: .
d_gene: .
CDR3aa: CASSPPASLPHEQYF
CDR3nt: TGTGCCAGCAGCCCACCGGCCTCCCTTCCCCACGAGCAGTACTTC

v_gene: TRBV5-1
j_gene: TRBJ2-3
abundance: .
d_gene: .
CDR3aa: CASSLDLDTQYF
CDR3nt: TGCGCCAGCAGCCTGGACTTAGATACGCAGTATTTT

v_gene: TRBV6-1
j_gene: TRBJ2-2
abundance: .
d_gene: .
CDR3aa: CAGRAGPNTGELFF
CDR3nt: TGTGCCGGTAGAGCAGGCCCGAACACCGGGGAGCTGTTTTTT

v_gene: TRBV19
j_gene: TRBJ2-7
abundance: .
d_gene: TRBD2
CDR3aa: CASSIGDYSVQYF
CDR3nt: TGTGCCAGTAGTATTGGGGACTACTCAGTGCAGTACTTC

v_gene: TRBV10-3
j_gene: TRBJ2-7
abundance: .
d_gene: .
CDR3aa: CAISVDSTYEQYF
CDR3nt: TGTGCCATCAGTGTTGACAGTACCTACGAGCAGTACTTC

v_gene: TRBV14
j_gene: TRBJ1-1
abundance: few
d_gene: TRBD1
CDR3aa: CASSPQGVFGLNTEAFF
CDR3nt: TGTGCCAGCAGCCCTCAGGGGGTATTTGGTTTGAACACTGAAGCTTTCTTT

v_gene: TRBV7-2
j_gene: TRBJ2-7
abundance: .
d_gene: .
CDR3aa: CASSLGVGSSYEQYF
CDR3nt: TGTGCCAGCAGCTTAGGGGTGGGAAGCTCCTACGAGCAGTACTTC

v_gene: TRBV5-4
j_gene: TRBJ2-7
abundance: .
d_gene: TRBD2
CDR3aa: CASSPGQTSVYEQYF
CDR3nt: TGTGCCAGCAGCCCGGGGCAAACTAGCGTCTACGAGCAGTACTTC

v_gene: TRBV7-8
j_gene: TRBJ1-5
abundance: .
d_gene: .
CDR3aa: CASSNTGGTKQPQHF
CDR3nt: TGTGCCAGCAGCAACACGGGGGGTACGAAGCAGCCCCAGCATTTT

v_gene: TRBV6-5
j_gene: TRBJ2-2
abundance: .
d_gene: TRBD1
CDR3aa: CARWGTGTGELFF
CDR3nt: TGTGCCAGGTGGGGGACAGGCACCGGGGAGCTGTTTTTT

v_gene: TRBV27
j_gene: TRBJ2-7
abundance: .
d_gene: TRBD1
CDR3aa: CASSPWGQVRYGEQYF
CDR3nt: TGTGCCAGCAGTCCTTGGGGACAGGTCCGCTACGGCGAGCAGTACTTC

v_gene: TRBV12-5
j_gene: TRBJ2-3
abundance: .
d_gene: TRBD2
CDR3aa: CASGDSGRAKTDTQYF
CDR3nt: TGTGCTAGTGGGGATAGCGGGAGGGCGAAGACAGATACGCAGTATTTT

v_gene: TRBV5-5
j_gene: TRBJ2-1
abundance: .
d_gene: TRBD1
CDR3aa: CASSGTGGQSYNEQFF
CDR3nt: TGTGCCAGCAGCGGAACAGGGGGCCAATCCTACAATGAGCAGTTCTTC

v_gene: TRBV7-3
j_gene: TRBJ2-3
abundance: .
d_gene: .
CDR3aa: CASSSGRTDTQYF
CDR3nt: TGTGCCAGCAGCTCAGGCCGCACAGATACGCAGTATTTT

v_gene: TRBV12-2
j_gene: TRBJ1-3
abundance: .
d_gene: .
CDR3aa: CASRFYRVTGNTIYF
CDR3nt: TGTGCAAGTCGCTTTTACAGGGTGACTGGAAACACCATATATTTT

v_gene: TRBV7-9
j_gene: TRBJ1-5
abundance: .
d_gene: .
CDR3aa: CASSSERNQPQHF
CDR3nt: TGTGCCAGCAGCTCAGAACGAAATCAGCCCCAGCATTTT

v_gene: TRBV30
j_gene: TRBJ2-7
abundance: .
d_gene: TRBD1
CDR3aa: CAWDRQGYDEQYF
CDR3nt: TGTGCCTGGGACCGACAGGGGTACGACGAGCAGTACTTC

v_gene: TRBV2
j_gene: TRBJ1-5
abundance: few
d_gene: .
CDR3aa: CASRGQSNQPQHF
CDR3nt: TGTGCCAGCAGGGGACAATCGAATCAGCCCCAGCATTTT

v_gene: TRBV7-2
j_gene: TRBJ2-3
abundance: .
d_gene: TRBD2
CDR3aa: CASSFRGGSTDTQYF
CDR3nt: TGTGCCAGCAGTTTCCGGGGGGGGAGCACAGATACGCAGTATTTT

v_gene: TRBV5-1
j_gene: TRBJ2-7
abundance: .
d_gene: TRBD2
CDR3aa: CASSPTHQTGGYEQYF
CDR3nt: TGCGCCAGCAGCCCCACCCACCAGACGGGGGGCTACGAGCAGTACTTC

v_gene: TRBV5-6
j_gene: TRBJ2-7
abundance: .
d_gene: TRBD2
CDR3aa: CASSLGPSGSSYEQYF
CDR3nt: TGTGCCAGCAGCTTGGGGCCTAGCGGAAGCTCCTACGAGCAGTACTTC

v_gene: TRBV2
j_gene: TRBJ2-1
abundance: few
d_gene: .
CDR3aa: CASSDRTPEQFF
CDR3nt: TGTGCCAGCAGTGACCGGACACCTGAGCAGTTCTTC

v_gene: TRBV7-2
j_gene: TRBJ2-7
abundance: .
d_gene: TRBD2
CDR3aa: CASSSRGRAAYEQYF
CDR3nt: TGTGCCAGCAGCTCCCGCGGGAGGGCCGCATACGAGCAGTACTTC

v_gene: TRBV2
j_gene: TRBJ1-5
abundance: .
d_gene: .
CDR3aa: CASIGRDHNQPQHF
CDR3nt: TGTGCCAGCATCGGCCGGGATCATAATCAGCCCCAGCATTTT

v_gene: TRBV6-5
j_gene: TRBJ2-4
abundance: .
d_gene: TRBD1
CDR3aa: CASSGTGGVKNIQYF
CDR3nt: TGTGCCAGCAGCGGGACAGGGGGCGTTAAAAACATTCAGTACTTC

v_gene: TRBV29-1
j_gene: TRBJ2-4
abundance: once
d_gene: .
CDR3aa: CSAKAFKSNIQYF
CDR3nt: TGCAGCGCGAAGGCCTTTAAATCCAACATTCAGTACTTC

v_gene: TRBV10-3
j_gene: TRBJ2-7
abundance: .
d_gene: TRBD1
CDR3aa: CAIRPDRAGDEQYF
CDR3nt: TGTGCCATCAGACCCGACAGGGCGGGTGACGAGCAGTACTTC

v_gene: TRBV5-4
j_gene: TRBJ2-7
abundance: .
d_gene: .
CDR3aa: CASSLDQAVSYEQYF
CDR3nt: TGTGCCAGCAGCTTGGACCAGGCCGTCTCCTACGAGCAGTACTTC

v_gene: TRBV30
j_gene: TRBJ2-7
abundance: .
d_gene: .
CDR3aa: CAWSPAGSRGTYEQYF
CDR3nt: TGTGCCTGGAGTCCCGCGGGAAGCCGGGGGACCTACGAGCAGTACTTC

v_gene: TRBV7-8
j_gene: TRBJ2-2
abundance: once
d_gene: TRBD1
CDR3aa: CASSFQGAHTGELFF
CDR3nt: TGTGCCAGCAGCTTTCAGGGGGCCCACACCGGGGAGCTGTTTTTT

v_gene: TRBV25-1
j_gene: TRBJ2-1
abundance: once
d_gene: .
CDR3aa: CASSEGRATYNEQFF
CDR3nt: TGTGCCAGCAGTGAGGGCAGGGCAACCTACAATGAGCAGTTCTTC

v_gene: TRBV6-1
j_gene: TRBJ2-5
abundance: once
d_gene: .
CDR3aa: CASSAWTVQETQYF
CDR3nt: TGTGCCAGCAGTGCCTGGACAGTTCAAGAGACCCAGTACTTC

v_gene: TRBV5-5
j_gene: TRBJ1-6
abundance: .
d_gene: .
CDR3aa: CASSLSVVNNSPLHF
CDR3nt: TGTGCCAGCAGCTTGTCAGTGGTCAACAATTCACCCCTCCACTTT

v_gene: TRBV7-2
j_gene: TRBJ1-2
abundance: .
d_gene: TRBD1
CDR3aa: CASSRGQGYGYTF
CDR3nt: TGTGCCAGCAGCCGCGGACAGGGGTATGGCTACACCTTC

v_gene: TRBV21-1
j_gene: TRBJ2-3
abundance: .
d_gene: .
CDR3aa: CASSKARYRRQGWVTDTQYF
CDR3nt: TGTGCCAGCAGCAAGGCTAGGTACAGAAGACAGGGTTGGGTAACAGATACGCAGTATTTT

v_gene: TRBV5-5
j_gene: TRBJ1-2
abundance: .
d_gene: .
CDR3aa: CASSLVQGPLYGYTF
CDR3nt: TGTGCCAGCAGCTTGGTGCAGGGCCCACTCTATGGCTACACCTTC

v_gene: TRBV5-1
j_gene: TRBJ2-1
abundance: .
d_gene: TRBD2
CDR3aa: CASSLGTSGRINEQFF
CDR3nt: TGCGCCAGCAGCTTGGGGACTAGCGGGAGAATCAATGAGCAGTTCTTC

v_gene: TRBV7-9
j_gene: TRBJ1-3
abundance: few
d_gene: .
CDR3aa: CASSGAEGNTIYF
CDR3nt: TGTGCCAGCAGCGGGGCAGAAGGAAACACCATATATTTT

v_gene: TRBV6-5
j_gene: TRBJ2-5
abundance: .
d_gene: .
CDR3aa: CASRVGGGETQYF
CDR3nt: TGTGCCAGCAGAGTCGGAGGGGGGGAGACCCAGTACTTC

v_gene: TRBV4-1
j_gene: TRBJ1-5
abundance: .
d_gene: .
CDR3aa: CASSQVGVEWPQHF
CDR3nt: TGCGCCAGCAGCCAAGTGGGGGTGGAATGGCCCCAGCATTTT

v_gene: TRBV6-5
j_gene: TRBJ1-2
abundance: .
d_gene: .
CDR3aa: CASARGEGGYTF
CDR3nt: TGTGCCAGCGCTCGAGGGGAGGGGGGCTACACCTTC

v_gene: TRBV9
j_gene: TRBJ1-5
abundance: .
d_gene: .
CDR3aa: CASSVGGLGPQHF
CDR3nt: TGTGCCAGCAGCGTGGGGGGGCTGGGGCCCCAGCATTTT